This section outlines one TCR beta chain sequence together with its context. The target of this receptor is not known. No base quality information exists; no much larger clone differs at one position. Using the deep immunoSEQ assay, TCR CDR3 regions were amplified from genomic DNA by multiplex PCR. Extracted genomic DNA from each cell subset was spread evenly across all wells of several immunoSEQ 96-well plates, with each plate serving as a replicate. For sorted subsets, each replicate PCR was loaded with about 0.2 ug genomic DNA, equivalent to 25,000 to 35,000 T cell genomes. The purified libraries were quantified using a Qubit 3.0 fluorometer, sized with a Bioanalyzer 2100, and then quantified again using the KAPA Library Quantification kit. A separate single-read 150-cycle Illumina NextSeq 550 flow cell was used to sequence each immunoSEQ 96-well plate. As for how the authors treated the data: Because only junctional sequences without quality scores were contained in the immunoSEQ output, filtering matching that applied to full-length reads could not be performed. To assign V/J genes and CDR3, sequences were annotated using PyIR, a Python wrapper for IgBLAST v1.9, with IMGT germline references. Reads were filtered out if the reads had weak V/J assignments (E-value above 1e-6), no CDR3, stop codons, out-of-frame junctions, or ambiguous translated residues. V3J clonotypes were defined as sequences sharing the same inferred V gene, J gene, and CDR3 amino acid sequence. Percentage overlap between repertoires was computed as shared unique clonotypes divided by the size of the smaller repertoire. Three approaches were used to assess repertoire richness: RTK rarefaction, the Chao1 estimator, and Recon v2.1 estimates of unobserved clonotypes. OLGA was used to compute generation probabilities for all TCRbeta clonotypes that the gDNA method yielded from a handful of donors. The clones in this table, taken by TCRdb from immuneACCESS, are in-frame only. Not every clone is retained; where verified, under half of the shortfall comes from an unresolved V gene, and the cause of the rest is unknown. That table is the source of V, J and clone size, and D and trimming were worked out from the DNA. This sample comprises 2,100,000 or so clones, approximately 94% of them detected only once. Clones ranked in the top ten supply approximately 0.13% of the sample.

CDR1 and CDR2 are read off the germline V gene as MGHRA and YSYEKL. The CDR3 spans 16 residues, from the cysteine through the phenylalanine. Of all the DNA, just the CDR3 is kept, 48 bases in frame from base 1. V was cut back by 0 bases and J by 11 bases, leaving a gap of 22 bases between them. The donors were healthy, HIV-negative adults who had no recently reported acute infections or vaccinations. Every donor was a Caucasian adult living in Nashville, Tennessee, USA. Magnetic negative selection was used to enrich CD4+ T cells, after which naive cells were positively selected on CD45RA and the negative fraction became the memory subset. Blood was collected by leukapheresis, and PBMCs were isolated by Ficoll-Histopaque density gradient centrifugation and then cryopreserved in liquid nitrogen vapor phase. Purity and quantity of every magnetically sorted T cell population were checked by analytical flow cytometry. Genomic DNA was isolated from every sorted fraction and measured by UV absorbance on a Nanodrop 2000c.

These data come from a study of shared clonotypes between healthy human individuals (dated by TCRdb to the early 2020s). About the investigation overall: The cohort included a few men and a couple of women between 18 and 49 years of age. For each donor, CD4 naive and CD4 memory were each run on three plates, CD8 naive on two plates, and CD8 memory on one plate. To estimate repertoire size and how much clonotypes are shared between individuals, the study performed deep sequencing of blood TCR repertoires from roughly five healthy adults. To increase sequencing depth and limit assay-specific biases, TCR repertoire library preparation and sequencing were carried out by different laboratories using diverse techniques. Between about 0.85 and 10 billion PBMCs per donor were obtained by leukapheresis.

Study-wide conclusions, independent of this receptor: When several donors were compared, the shared fraction of clonotypes was about 5.5% for naive CD4, 3.5% for naive CD8, 2.3% for memory CD4, and 0.35% to 0.5% for memory CD8. Only blood was sampled, and tissue TCR repertoires likely differ from those in blood. Clonotypes shared by all four sorted-subset donors showed higher generation probabilities than non-shared clonotypes. Because the study included only a small number of donors, the genetic and exposure-history diversity represented was limited. Larger estimated clonotype richness was generally found for naive subsets than for memory subsets. Rarefaction of sorted-subset datasets indicated incomplete sequencing despite the large sequencing depth. Pairwise subsampling indicated that sequencing depth was expected to affect the degree of clonotype sharing among donors.

Recombination linked TRBV4-1 to TRBJ1-1, with the D gene uncertain. Sequencing was carried out using naive CD4+ T cells sorted from blood. The cell subset or site label, read with the paper, signifies: CD45RA+ positively selected. The sequence was obtained from a man between 18 and 35 years old in good health. CDR3 reads: CASSQDRVGVATLAFF. The base sequence is TGCGCCAGCAGCCAAGATAGAGTCGGGGTCGCCACCTTGGCTTTCTTT.